The rows below give T cell receptor beta chains drawn from one sample of a study of neoadjuvant anti-PD-1 for oral cavity cancer. Data came from immunoSEQ multiplex PCR; TCRdb stores just in-frame clones and leaves some out. This table has roughly 34,000 clones, approximately 90% appearing once. The sample in question was PBMCs, obtained before nivolumab (anti-PD-1) treatment. These receptors all come from a person aged 40-85 years with oral cavity squamous cell carcinoma. Both conserved end residues are part of each CDR3.

len	v_gene	j_gene	CDR3aa
14	TRBV5-1	TRBJ1-6	CASSLEFGNSPLHF
17	TRBV2	TRBJ2-7	CASRAKALGGGSYEQYF
15	TRBV4-3	TRBJ2-6	CASSLGGAGANVLTF
17	TRBV15	TRBJ1-5	CATSSPLRGSGNQPQHF
14	TRBV10-3	TRBJ2-3	CAISSSGGTDTQYF
13	TRBV29-1	TRBJ2-7	CSVGQGASYEQYF
14	TRBV7-2	TRBJ1-1	CASSRRQGNTEAFF
15	TRBV5-6	TRBJ2-5	CASSRQAMAQETQYF
16	TRBV5-1	TRBJ2-1	CASSLVVGGSYNEQFF
15	TRBV19	TRBJ2-3	CASSIGSGGADTQYF
15	TRBV2	TRBJ1-5	CASSVGRIPSQPQHF
12	TRBV30	TRBJ2-7	CAWSVISYEQYF
14	TRBV27	TRBJ2-7	CASSLDGARPEQYF
12	TRBV4-3	TRBJ1-1	CASSQDTREAFF
13	TRBV6-5	TRBJ1-5	CASSQALNQPQHF
14	TRBV2	TRBJ2-5	CASRAGTSEETQYF
15	TRBV5-4	TRBJ2-3	CASSVLAGGTDTQYF
14	TRBV19	TRBJ1-4	CASSMRATNEKLFF
17	TRBV2	TRBJ1-1	CASSEARQGEWGTEAFF
18	TRBV7-7	TRBJ2-1	CASSSSRNQWGTYNEQFF
16	TRBV9	TRBJ2-3	CASSVAVGGGTDTQYF
14	TRBV6-6	TRBJ2-7	CASSYRGRNIKQYF
15	TRBV6-1	TRBJ1-3	CASSEGWGSGNTIYF
16	TRBV9	TRBJ2-3	CASSVTSGGATDTQYF